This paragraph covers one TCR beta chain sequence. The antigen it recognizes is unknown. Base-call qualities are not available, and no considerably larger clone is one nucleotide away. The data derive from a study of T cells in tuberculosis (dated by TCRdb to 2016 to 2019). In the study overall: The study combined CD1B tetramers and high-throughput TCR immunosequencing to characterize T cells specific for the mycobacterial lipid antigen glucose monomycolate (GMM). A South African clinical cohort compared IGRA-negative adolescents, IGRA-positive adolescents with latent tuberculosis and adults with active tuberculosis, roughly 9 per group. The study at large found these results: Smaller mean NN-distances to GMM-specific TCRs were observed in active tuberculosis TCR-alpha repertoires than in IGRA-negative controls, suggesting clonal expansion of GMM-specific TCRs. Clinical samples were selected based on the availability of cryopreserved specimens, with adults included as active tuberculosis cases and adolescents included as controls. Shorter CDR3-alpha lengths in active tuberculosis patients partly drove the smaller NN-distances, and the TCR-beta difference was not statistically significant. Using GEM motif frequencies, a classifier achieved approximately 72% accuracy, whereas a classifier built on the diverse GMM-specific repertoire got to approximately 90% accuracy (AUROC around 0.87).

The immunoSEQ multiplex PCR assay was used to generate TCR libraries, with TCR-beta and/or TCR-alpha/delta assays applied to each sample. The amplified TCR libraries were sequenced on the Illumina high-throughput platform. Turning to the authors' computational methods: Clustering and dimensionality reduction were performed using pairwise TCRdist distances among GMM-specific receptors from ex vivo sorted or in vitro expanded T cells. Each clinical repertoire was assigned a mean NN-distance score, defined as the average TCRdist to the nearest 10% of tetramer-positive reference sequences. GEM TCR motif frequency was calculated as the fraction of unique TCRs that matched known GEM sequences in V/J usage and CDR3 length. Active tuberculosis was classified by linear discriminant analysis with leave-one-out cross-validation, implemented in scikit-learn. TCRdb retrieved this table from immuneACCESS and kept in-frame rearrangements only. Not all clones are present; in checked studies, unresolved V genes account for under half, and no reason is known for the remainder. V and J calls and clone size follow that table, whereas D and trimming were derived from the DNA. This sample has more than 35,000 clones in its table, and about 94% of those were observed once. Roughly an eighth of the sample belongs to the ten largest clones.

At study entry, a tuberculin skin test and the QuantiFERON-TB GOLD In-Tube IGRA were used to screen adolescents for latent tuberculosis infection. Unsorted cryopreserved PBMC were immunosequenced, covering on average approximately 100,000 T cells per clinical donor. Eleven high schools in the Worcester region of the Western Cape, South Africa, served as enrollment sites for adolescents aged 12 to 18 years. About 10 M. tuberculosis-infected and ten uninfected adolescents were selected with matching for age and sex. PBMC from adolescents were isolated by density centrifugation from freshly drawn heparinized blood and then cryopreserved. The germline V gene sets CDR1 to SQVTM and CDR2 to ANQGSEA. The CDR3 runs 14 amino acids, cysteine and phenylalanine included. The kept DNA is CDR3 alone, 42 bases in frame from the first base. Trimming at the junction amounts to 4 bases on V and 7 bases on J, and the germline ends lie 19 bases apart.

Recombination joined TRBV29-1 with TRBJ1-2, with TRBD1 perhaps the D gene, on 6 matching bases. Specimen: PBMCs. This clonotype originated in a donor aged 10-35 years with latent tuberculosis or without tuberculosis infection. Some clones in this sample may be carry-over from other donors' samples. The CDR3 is CSVGKVGRDIGYTF. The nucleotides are TGCAGCGTTGGGAAGGTTGGTAGGGACATTGGCTACACCTTC.